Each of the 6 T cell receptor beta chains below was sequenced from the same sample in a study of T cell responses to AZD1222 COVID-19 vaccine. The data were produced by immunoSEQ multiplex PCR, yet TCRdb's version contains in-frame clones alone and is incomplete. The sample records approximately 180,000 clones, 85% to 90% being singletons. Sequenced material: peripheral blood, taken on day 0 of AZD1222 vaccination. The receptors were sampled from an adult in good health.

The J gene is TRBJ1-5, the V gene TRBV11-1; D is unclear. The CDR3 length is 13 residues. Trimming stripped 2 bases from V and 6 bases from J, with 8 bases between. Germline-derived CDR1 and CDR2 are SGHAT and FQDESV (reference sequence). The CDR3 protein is CASSLQVSQPQHF. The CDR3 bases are TGTGCCAGCAGCTTACAAGTCAGTCAGCCCCAGCATTTT. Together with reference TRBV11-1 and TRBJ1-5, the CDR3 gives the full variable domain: EAEVAQSPRYKITEKSQAVAFWCDPISGHATLYWYRQILGQGPELLVQFQDESVVDDSQLPKDRFSAERLKGVDSTLKIQPAELGDSAMYLCASSLQVSQPQHFGDGTRLSIL.

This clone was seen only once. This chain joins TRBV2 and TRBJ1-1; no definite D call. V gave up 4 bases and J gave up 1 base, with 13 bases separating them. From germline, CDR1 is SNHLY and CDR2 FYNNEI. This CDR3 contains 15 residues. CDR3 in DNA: TGTGCCAGCAGTGTGTATATCGCAAGGAACACTGAAGCTTTCTTT. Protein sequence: CASSVYIARNTEAFF.

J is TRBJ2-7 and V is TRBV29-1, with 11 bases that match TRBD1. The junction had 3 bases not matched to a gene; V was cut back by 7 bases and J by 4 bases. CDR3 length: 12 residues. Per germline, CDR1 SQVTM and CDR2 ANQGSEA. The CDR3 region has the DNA TGCAGCGGCGGGACAGGGGGATACGAGCAGTACTTC. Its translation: CSGGTGGYEQYF.

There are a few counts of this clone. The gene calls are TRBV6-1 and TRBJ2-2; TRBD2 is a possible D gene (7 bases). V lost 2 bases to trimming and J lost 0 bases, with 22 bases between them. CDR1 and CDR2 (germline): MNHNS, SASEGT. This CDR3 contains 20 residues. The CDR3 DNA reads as TGTGCCAGCAGTGAAAGGGGGAGGGTTTCCCGTTTCGCGAACACCGGGGAGCTGTTTTTT. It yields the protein CASSERGRVSRFANTGELFF.

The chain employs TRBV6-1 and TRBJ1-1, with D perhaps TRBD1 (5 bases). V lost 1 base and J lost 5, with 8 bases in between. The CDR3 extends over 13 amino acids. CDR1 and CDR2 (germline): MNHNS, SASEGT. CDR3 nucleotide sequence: TGTGCCAGCAGTGAAGGACAGCGTACTGAAGCTTTCTTT. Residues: CASSEGQRTEAFF.

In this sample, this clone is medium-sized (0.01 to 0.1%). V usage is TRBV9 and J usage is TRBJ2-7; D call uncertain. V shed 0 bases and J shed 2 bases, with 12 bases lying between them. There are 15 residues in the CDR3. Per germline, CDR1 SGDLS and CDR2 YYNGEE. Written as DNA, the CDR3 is TGTGCCAGCAGCGTAGGTGACTCTGAGGCCTACGAGCAGTACTTC. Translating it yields CASSVGDSEAYEQYF.